The clone carrying this T cell receptor (beta chain) has a count of ten or more. As yet, its antigen is unknown. RNA transcripts served as the template for amplifying TCR beta CDR3 regions. HTBI primers were used for first-round RT-PCR of the TCR CDR3. From the multiplex PCR reads, TCRdb called clonotypes with MiXCR, one entry per CDR3 protein. In the table there are some 690,000 distinct CDR3 sequences, 17% of which are singletons. The data derive from a study of T cells in Graves' hyperthyroidism and ophthalmopathy. Study conclusions and caveats: Appearing also in blood were most of the thyroid clonotypes expanded above 0.001.

Exclusion of a patient resulted from uncontrolled infection, other autoimmune disease, pregnancy or lactation. On the basis of clinical symptoms, serum thyroxine and TRAb, thyroid ultrasound and orbital computed tomography, diagnoses were made. Material: blood. The receptor was isolated from a middle-aged man with Graves' hyperthyroidism.

The CDR3 nucleotides read TGCAGTTTAAGTGGCGGAAGTGCTAGCACAGATACGCAGTATTTT. This encodes CSLSGGSASTDTQYF. The rearrangement links TRBV20-1 to TRBJ2-3, with unresolved D. Trimming took 8 bases from V and 0 from J, leaving 18 bases between them. The V gene's germline CDR1 is DFQATT and CDR2 SNEGSKA (reference sequence). The CDR3 is 15 amino acids.